This T cell receptor (beta chain) was recorded in a study of blood T cell repertoires in COVID-19. This CDR3 has 13 residues. V lost 6 bases, J lost 7 bases, and 15 bases lay in between. Germline V CDR1 and CDR2: SNHLY, FYNNEI. The assay was immunoSEQ multiplex PCR, and TCRdb's table has in-frame clones only and misses some. The sample lists nearly 80,000 clones, around nine tenths occurring once. Sample: peripheral blood. The rearrangement joins TRBV2 to TRBJ1-1, with D tentatively TRBD1 (6 bases). This TCR came from a woman at least 80 years old with acute or convalescent COVID-19. The CDR3 DNA reads as TGTGCCAGCAGCCCGGGGACATTCTATGAAGCTTTCTTT. Translation: CASSPGTFYEAFF.